These 15 T cell receptor beta chains came from one sample sequenced in a study of blood T cell repertoires in COVID-19. Profiled with immunoSEQ multiplex PCR; TCRdb holds only in-frame clones, not every one. Of over 30,000 clones in the sample, over 70% were seen once. Input material: peripheral blood. The receptors here all came from a man older than 75 with active or convalescent COVID-19.

The rearrangement links TRBV18 to TRBJ1-3; D perhaps matches TRBD1 (5 bases). The CDR3 extends over 13 amino acids. Germline lookup yields CDR1 KGHSH and CDR2 LQKENI. V was clipped by 8 bases and J by 9 bases, with 17 bases between them. CDR3 bases: TGTGCCAGCATGACAGAGACCTTTGGCACCATATATTTT. Translation: CASMTETFGTIYF.

The rearrangement uses TRBV5-6 and TRBJ1-2; TRBD1 matches at 10 bases. Unmatched junction bases numbered 8, after V lost 4 bases and J lost 2 bases. Germline CDR1 is SGHDT and CDR2 is YYEEEE. The CDR3 length is 16 residues. The CDR3: CASSLDRGTRNYGYTF. The CDR3, as DNA: TGTGCCAGCAGCCTGGACAGGGGGACAAGGAACTATGGCTACACCTTC.

The V call is TRBV7-2, the J call TRBJ2-2; D unresolved. The germline V gene encodes CDR1 SGHTA and CDR2 FQGNSA. With 5 bases removed from V and 4 bases from J, the gap between germline ends came to 14 bases. The CDR3 is 15 amino acids. CDR3: CASSQDQVGTGELFF. CDR3 bases: TGTGCCAGCAGCCAAGACCAGGTCGGCACCGGGGAGCTGTTTTTT.

In this sample, this clone turned up once. The chain combines TRBV12-3 or TRBV12-4 with TRBJ2-1, with D possibly being TRBD2 (5 bases). V was cut by 8 bases and J by 10 bases, with 18 bases left in between. The length of the CDR3 is 13 residues. This CDR3 reads CASSTAVVGEQFF. The CDR3 DNA reads as TGTGCCAGCTCCACAGCGGTAGTGGGGGAGCAGTTCTTC.

The gene calls are TRBV5-6 and TRBJ1-3; D is perhaps TRBD1 (5 bases). The CDR3 sequence is 16 residues long. In germline, CDR1 is SGHDT, CDR2 YYEEEE. The ends were cut back, 1 base at V and 4 bases at J, with 15 bases in the middle. The CDR3 protein is CASSLYRAGIGNTIYF. In DNA form, the CDR3 reads TGTGCCAGCAGCTTGTATAGGGCAGGGATAGGAAACACCATATATTTT.

The chain recombines TRBV6-5 with TRBJ2-7, with 8 bases lining up with TRBD2. The CDR3 has 14 amino acids. Germline lookup yields CDR1 MNHEY and CDR2 SVGAGI. Trimming took 6 bases from V and 3 from J; bases not matched to a gene: 7. CDR3 region: CASRSGGKSYEQYF. In nucleotides, the CDR3 is TGTGCCAGCAGGTCGGGGGGGAAGAGCTACGAGCAGTACTTC.

The gene calls are TRBV6-2 or TRBV6-3 and TRBJ2-5; 7 positions agree with TRBD1. CDR3 length: 14 residues. Losses at the gene ends were 5 bases for V and 5 bases for J; bases not matched to a gene: 8. The germline CDR1 and CDR2 sequences are MNHEY and SVGEGT. CDR3 bases: TGTGCCAGCAGTCCAGGGGTGACAGGGGAGACCCAGTACTTC. Translated: CASSPGVTGETQYF.

The table lists this clone with a count of one. This chain uses TRBV19 with TRBJ1-2, with D possibly matching TRBD1 (6 bases). The CDR3 consists of 12 residues. Germline V gene lookup returns CDR1 LNHDA and CDR2 SQIVND (reference sequence). Trimming shortened V by 6 bases and J by 5 bases, and 10 bases separated the two germline ends. This CDR3 is CASSPDRYGYTF. The DNA of the CDR3 is TGTGCCAGTAGCCCAGACAGGTATGGCTACACCTTC.

The gene calls are TRBV20-1 and TRBJ2-3; no definite D call. Looked up from germline, CDR1 is DFQATT and CDR2 is SNEGSKA (reference sequence). The CDR3 consists of 11 residues. V lost 5 bases, J lost 15 bases, and 18 bases lay in between. The CDR3 sequence is CSAYKPWRNYF. CDR3 bases: TGCAGTGCTTATAAGCCCTGGCGGAATTATTTT.

CDR3 coding DNA: TGTGCCAGCAGTGAATGGGGACTAGCGGCGGTAAAGCAGTTCTTC. As protein: CASSEWGLAAVKQFF. The V call is TRBV25-1, the J call TRBJ2-1, with TRBD2 matching over 11 bases. Germline assignment: CDR1 MGHDK and CDR2 SYGVNS. V shed 1 base, J shed 11 bases, and the junction held 7 bases outside the gene matches. The CDR3 is 15 residues long.

V is TRBV13 and J is TRBJ1-1; no firm D call. V shed 5 bases and J shed 1 base, with 8 bases lying between them. Germline CDR1 and CDR2: PRHDT and FYEKMQ (reference sequence). The CDR3 loop spans 13 amino acids. DNA for the CDR3: TGTGCCAGCAGCACAGCAGGGAACACTGAAGCTTTCTTT. Translation gives CASSTAGNTEAFF.

Only one count was recorded for this clone. V and J are TRBV7-2 and TRBJ2-1; 7 nucleotides align to TRBD2. Germline assignment: CDR1 SGHTA and CDR2 FQGNSA. V was clipped by 7 bases and J by 4 bases; unmatched bases: 16. The CDR3 extends over 17 amino acids. The CDR3 DNA reads as TGTGCCAGCATCCTAACAAAGCGACTAGCATCGTACAATGAGCAGTTCTTC. Translating it yields CASILTKRLASYNEQFF.

The chain employs TRBV19 and TRBJ2-1; 10 bases agree with TRBD1. CDR3 length: 17 amino acids. The germline V gene has CDR1 LNHDA and CDR2 SQIVND (reference sequence). The V segment lost 6 bases and the J segment 4 bases; nucleotides outside the gene matches: 12. CDR3 sequence: CASSALGGQGLYNEQFF. CDR3 coding DNA: TGTGCCAGTAGCGCCCTTGGGGGACAGGGGCTTTACAATGAGCAGTTCTTC.

This sequence joins TRBV11-3 and TRBJ2-7; TRBD1 aligns across 9 bases. The CDR3 runs 16 residues. In germline, CDR1 is SGHNT, CDR2 YENEEA. V was pared by 4 bases and J by 1 base, with 8 bases of the junction left unmatched. CDR3 sequence: CASSSLGTGRSYEQYF. CDR3 bases: TGTGCCAGCAGCTCCCTAGGGACAGGGAGGTCCTACGAGCAGTACTTC.

The sample holds a few counts of this clone. The chain joins TRBV10-2 to TRBJ1-6; TRBD1 matches 8 bases. The CDR3 contains 13 residues. The V gene end was trimmed by 6 bases and the J gene end by 9 bases; junction bases not matched to a gene: 4. Germline V CDR1 and CDR2: WSHSY, SAAADI. CDR3 coding DNA: TGCGCCAGCAGGCAGGGGGCAGCTTCACCCCTCCACTTT. This translates into CASRQGAASPLHF.